This is a list of T cell receptor beta chains from one sample in a study of shared clonotypes between healthy human individuals. TCRdb's copy holds only in-frame clones and misses some; the assay was immunoSEQ multiplex PCR. The sample has around 180,000 clones; 90% to 95% are singletons. The sequenced sample was naive CD4+ T cells sorted from blood. The receptors originated from a woman aged 30 to 39 in good health. The CDR3 runs from the conserved cysteine through the conserved F or W. Each record gives: J gene, V gene, clone size, D gene, CDR3 protein, CDR3 DNA. D genes are given only for firm matches. Some rows have no size entry. The others give once, few or many, or a class for an expanded clone.

TRBJ2-3,TRBV6-5,-,TRBD1,CASSYSGRGPDTQYF,TGTGCCAGCAGTTACTCAGGCAGGGGGCCAGATACGCAGTATTTT
TRBJ1-5,TRBV25-1,-,-,CASSESSGGQPQHF,TGTGCCAGCAGTGAGTCCTCCGGGGGTCAGCCCCAGCATTTT
TRBJ1-2,TRBV7-9,-,-,CASSYTPRAGYTF,TGTGCCAGCAGCTATACCCCTCGGGCTGGCTACACCTTC
TRBJ2-2,TRBV18,-,-,CASSPPGQRSTGELFF,TGTGCCAGCTCACCCCCGGGACAAAGAAGTACCGGGGAGCTGTTTTTT
TRBJ1-1,TRBV9,-,-,CASSVGGMNTEAFF,TGTGCCAGCAGTGTAGGGGGGATGAACACTGAAGCTTTCTTT
TRBJ1-2,TRBV28,-,-,CASSFPGAGFYDGYTF,TGTGCCAGCAGTTTCCCAGGGGCGGGGTTTTACGATGGCTACACCTTC
TRBJ1-4,TRBV5-8,-,TRBD1,CASSLGTGTEKLFF,TGTGCCAGCAGTCTCGGGACAGGGACTGAAAAACTGTTTTTT
TRBJ2-7,TRBV28,-,TRBD2,CASRNTGTSGRSAYGQYF,TGTGCCAGCAGAAATACCGGGACTAGCGGGAGGTCGGCCTACGGGCAGTACTTC
TRBJ1-6,TRBV5-1,-,-,CASSLVGNSPLHF,TGCGCCAGCAGCTTGGTCGGTAATTCACCCCTCCACTTT
TRBJ1-5,TRBV7-9,once,-,CASSKGAGTLENQPQHF,TGTGCCAGCAGCAAGGGTGCCGGGACACTAGAAAATCAGCCCCAGCATTTT
TRBJ2-7,TRBV28,-,-,CASTDKYEQYF,TGTGCCAGCACCGATAAGTACGAGCAGTACTTC
TRBJ2-1,TRBV29-1,once,-,CSVGGSYEQFF,TGCAGCGTTGGGGGCTCGTATGAGCAGTTCTTC
TRBJ1-4,TRBV19,-,-,CASSPFGESGKLFF,TGTGCCAGTAGTCCCTTCGGCGAGTCAGGAAAACTGTTTTTT
TRBJ2-3,TRBV7-3,once,-,CASSFSRTDTQYF,TGTGCCAGCAGTTTTTCCCGCACAGATACGCAGTATTTT
TRBJ1-2,TRBV4-1,-,TRBD1,CASSRPGTGRGYTF,TGCGCCAGCAGTCGCCCTGGGACAGGGAGAGGCTACACCTTC
TRBJ1-5,TRBV19,-,-,CASSISGYSQPQHF,TGTGCCAGTAGTATTAGTGGGTACTCTCAGCCCCAGCATTTT
TRBJ2-1,TRBV4-1,-,-,CASSQESASSYNEQFF,TGCGCCAGCAGCCAGGAAAGCGCGAGCTCCTACAATGAGCAGTTCTTC
TRBJ1-2,TRBV7-2,-,-,CASTHPLKTGNYGYTF,TGTGCCAGCACCCATCCCCTAAAGACAGGCAACTATGGCTACACCTTC
TRBJ1-1,TRBV30,-,TRBD1,CAWRLRDSKAFF,TGTGCCTGGAGACTACGGGACAGTAAAGCTTTCTTT
TRBJ1-3,TRBV2,-,TRBD1,CASSQQGLEGNTIYF,TGTGCCAGCAGTCAACAGGGGCTCGAGGGAAACACCATATATTTT
TRBJ1-2,TRBV7-9,-,TRBD1,CASSSLAGTGENYGYTF,TGTGCCAGCAGCTCACTCGCCGGGACAGGGGAAAACTATGGCTACACCTTC
TRBJ1-2,TRBV5-5,-,-,CASSSQGANYGYTF,TGTGCCAGCAGCAGCCAAGGGGCTAACTATGGCTACACCTTC
TRBJ2-2,TRBV1,once,-,CTSSQAKLAGGYTGELFF,TGCACCAGCAGCCAAGCAAAACTAGCGGGAGGTTACACCGGGGAGCTGTTTTTT
TRBJ1-1,TRBV19,-,-,CASQRERATEAFF,TGTGCCAGTCAAAGGGAGAGGGCCACTGAAGCTTTCTTT
TRBJ2-7,TRBV28,-,-,CASSTPASYYEQYF,TGTGCCAGCAGTACGCCAGCCAGTTACTACGAGCAGTACTTC
TRBJ1-2,TRBV7-2,-,TRBD1,CASSSDRVRGYTF,TGTGCCAGCAGCTCGGACAGGGTTCGTGGCTACACCTTC
TRBJ2-2,TRBV19,-,TRBD2,CASGTSGSNTGELFF,TGTGCCAGTGGGACTAGCGGGAGCAACACCGGGGAGCTGTTTTTT
TRBJ2-7,TRBV5-6,-,TRBD2,CASSLRSSGSPRSYEQYF,TGTGCCAGCAGCTTACGATCTAGCGGGAGCCCACGCTCCTACGAGCAGTACTTC
TRBJ1-2,TRBV19,-,-,CASSIPGRYYGYTF,TGTGCCAGTAGTATACCAGGGCGGTACTATGGCTACACCTTC
TRBJ2-7,TRBV7-6,-,TRBD1,CASSLRTGQNYEQYF,TGTGCCAGCAGCTTAAGGACAGGACAGAACTACGAGCAGTACTTC
TRBJ1-1,TRBV28,-,-,CASTQVNTEAFF,TGTGCCAGCACCCAGGTTAACACTGAAGCTTTCTTT
TRBJ2-7,TRBV4-1,-,-,CASSQVTSSYEQYF,TGCGCCAGCAGCCAAGTGACGAGTTCCTACGAGCAGTACTTC
TRBJ1-5,TRBV30,-,-,CAWSVFNRSKNQPQHF,TGTGCCTGGAGTGTATTTAACAGGTCCAAGAATCAGCCCCAGCATTTT
TRBJ2-7,TRBV19,-,-,CASNAQGPSYEQYF,TGTGCCAGTAATGCGCAGGGGCCTTCCTACGAGCAGTACTTC
TRBJ1-1,TRBV28,-,-,CASSLQGPSNTEAFF,TGTGCCAGCAGTTTACAGGGGCCATCGAACACTGAAGCTTTCTTT
TRBJ2-7,TRBV10-1,-,-,CASSGGTWGGQYF,TGCGCCAGCAGTGGTGGAACGTGGGGCGGGCAGTACTTC
TRBJ2-7,TRBV7-2,-,-,CASSWRTGEQYF,TGTGCCAGCAGCTGGCGGACGGGCGAGCAGTACTTC
TRBJ2-7,TRBV25-1,-,-,CASSDTGRSYEQYF,TGTGCCAGCAGTGACACGGGACGGAGCTACGAGCAGTACTTC
TRBJ1-1,TRBV27,-,-,CASSLKQVTEAFF,TGTGCCAGCAGTTTAAAACAGGTCACTGAAGCTTTCTTT
TRBJ1-2,TRBV20-1,few,-,CKGYGYTF,TGCAAGGGATATGGCTACACCTTC
TRBJ2-2,TRBV5-1,-,TRBD2,CASSLSQGGLDTGELFF,TGCGCCAGCAGCTTGTCCCAGGGAGGGCTTGACACCGGGGAGCTGTTTTTT
TRBJ2-7,TRBV14,-,-,CASSHRYEQYF,TGTGCCAGCAGCCACCGGTACGAGCAGTACTTC
TRBJ2-1,TRBV27,-,TRBD2,CASSYGLAGDSEQFF,TGTGCCAGCAGTTACGGACTAGCGGGAGATAGTGAGCAGTTCTTC
TRBJ2-5,TRBV29-1,-,-,CSVLLGRGPQETQYF,TGCAGCGTCCTTTTGGGGCGGGGCCCGCAAGAGACCCAGTACTTC
TRBJ2-3,TRBV9,-,TRBD2,CASSPGLARHTQYF,TGTGCCAGCAGCCCAGGACTAGCCCGACATACGCAGTATTTT
TRBJ1-5,TRBV6-1,few,-,CASSDQGNQPQHF,TGTGCCAGCAGTGATCAGGGAAATCAGCCCCAGCATTTT
TRBJ2-7,TRBV7-9,-,TRBD2,CASSRTGLAGGDSTEQYF,TGTGCCAGCAGCCGGACGGGACTAGCGGGAGGGGATTCGACCGAGCAGTACTTC
TRBJ2-7,TRBV30,once,TRBD2,CAWKLGGLAGDEQYF,TGTGCCTGGAAATTGGGGGGACTAGCGGGAGACGAGCAGTACTTC
TRBJ2-2,TRBV5-1,-,-,CASSLEGAGELFF,TGCGCCAGCAGCTTGGAGGGAGCCGGGGAGCTGTTTTTT
TRBJ1-4,TRBV6-1,-,-,CASSEWKTPWDEKLFF,TGTGCCAGCAGTGAATGGAAGACTCCCTGGGATGAAAAACTGTTTTTT
TRBJ2-5,TRBV5-1,-,-,CASSIRTKETQYF,TGCGCCAGCAGCATAAGGACGAAGGAGACCCAGTACTTC
TRBJ2-3,TRBV4-1,-,-,CASSQESSARADTQYF,TGCGCCAGCAGCCAAGAGTCCTCAGCTCGGGCAGATACGCAGTATTTT
TRBJ1-5,TRBV2,-,-,CASMPGLGFNSNQPQHF,TGTGCCAGCATGCCGGGACTAGGTTTTAATAGCAATCAGCCCCAGCATTTT
TRBJ1-3,TRBV5-1,-,-,CASSRGTTSGNTIYF,TGCGCCAGCAGCCGAGGGACAACTTCTGGAAACACCATATATTTT
TRBJ1-1,TRBV28,once,-,CASSPGGTGNTEAFF,TGTGCCAGCAGTCCGGGCGGGACCGGGAACACTGAAGCTTTCTTT